Shown below are 9 T cell receptor beta chains from a single sample sequenced in a study of blood T cell repertoires in COVID-19. The data were produced by immunoSEQ multiplex PCR, yet TCRdb's version contains in-frame clones alone and is incomplete. Seen here are around 16,000 clones, approximately 88% observed once, and the top ten hold less than 15%. Source material: peripheral blood. Receptors were obtained from a human donor in a cohort sampled during active COVID-19.

The J gene is TRBJ2-1, the V gene TRBV6-6, with a possible D match to TRBD2 (6 bases). The germline V and J ends were trimmed by 6 bases and 4 bases, with 13 bases remaining between them. Germline values: CDR1 MNHNY, CDR2 SVGAGI (reference sequence). CDR3 length: 14 amino acids. The CDR3 DNA reads TGTGCCAGCAGCCCCGGGGGAATTTACAATGAGCAGTTCTTC. Translated, it gives CASSPGGIYNEQFF.

The gene calls are TRBV3-1 (or the pseudogene TRBV3-2) and TRBJ2-7; TRBD1 matches at 10 bases. Germline trimming cut 6 bases from V and 3 bases from J; bases unmatched to any gene: 5. CDR1 and CDR2 (germline): LGHDT, YNNKEL (reference sequence). The CDR3 length is 14 residues. The CDR3 spells CASRPGQGGYEQYF. The CDR3 bases are TGTGCCAGCAGACCTGGACAGGGGGGCTACGAGCAGTACTTC.

The chain links TRBV11-2 to TRBJ2-3; D may be TRBD2 (7 bases). The CDR3 is made up of 15 amino acids. CDR1 is SGHAT, CDR2 FQNNGV, per germline. The germline V and J ends were trimmed by 0 bases and 1 base, with 8 bases remaining between them. CDR3 sequence: CASSLEGGRTDTQYF. The CDR3 bases are TGTGCCAGCAGCTTAGAGGGGGGGCGCACAGATACGCAGTATTTT.

The chain couples TRBV19 to TRBJ2-3; 10 nucleotides agree with TRBD2. V was clipped by 4 bases and J by 6 bases; unmatched bases: 16. The CDR3 runs to 18 residues. Looked up from germline, CDR1 is LNHDA and CDR2 is SQIVND (reference sequence). CDR3 DNA sequence: TGTGCCAGTAGTAAACTACCGGGACACAGAGCGGGGGGGGATACGCAGTATTTT. Its translation is CASSKLPGHRAGGDTQYF.

The J gene is TRBJ1-1, the V gene TRBV7-9; 7 bases map to TRBD1. V shed 8 bases, J shed 8 bases, and the junction held 11 bases outside the gene matches. The CDR3 totals 13 residues. CDR1 is SEHNR and CDR2 is FQNEAQ in the germline V gene (reference sequence). DNA for the CDR3: TGTGCCAGCGTTGAGACAGGGTTAAGAGAAGCTTTCTTT. Encoded protein: CASVETGLREAFF.

This clone has only one observation. The rearrangement uses TRBV5-1 and TRBJ2-5; tentative D call: TRBD1 (5 bases). Germline loops: CDR1 SGHRS, CDR2 YFSETQ. This CDR3 has 13 residues. V lost 2 bases and J 2 bases, leaving 7 bases between the germline ends. The CDR3 sequence is CASSFQGQETQYF. The CDR3 DNA is TGCGCCAGCAGCTTCCAGGGTCAAGAGACCCAGTACTTC.

The chain links TRBV3-1 (or the pseudogene TRBV3-2) to TRBJ2-3; no definite D call. Germline V gene sequence: CDR1 LGHDT, CDR2 YNNKEL (reference sequence). Deletions cut 3 bases from V and 8 bases from J, with 9 bases between. This CDR3 comprises 12 residues. The CDR3, as DNA: TGTGCCAGCAGCCACGGTCCAACTACGCAGTATTTT. This encodes CASSHGPTTQYF.

The genes are TRBV9 and TRBJ1-3; D is perhaps TRBD1 (5 bases). The CDR3 contains 15 residues. V was clipped by 3 bases and J by 2 bases, with 12 bases between them. Germline CDR1 and CDR2: SGDLS and YYNGEE. CDR3 sequence reads: CASSAGPVAGNTIYF. The CDR3 bases are TGTGCCAGCAGCGCAGGGCCAGTAGCTGGAAACACCATATATTTT.

The V and J genes are TRBV3-1 (or the pseudogene TRBV3-2) and TRBJ2-1, with 8 bases matching TRBD2. The CDR3 extends over 18 amino acids. Germline CDR1 LGHDT, CDR2 YNNKEL (reference sequence). V shed 0 bases and J 6 bases; nucleotides not matched to a gene: 13. The CDR3 loop reads CASSQDRPEPGGVNEQFF. The CDR3 nucleotides are TGTGCCAGCAGCCAAGATCGGCCAGAACCGGGAGGGGTCAATGAGCAGTTCTTC.